Only a few counts were recorded for the clone carrying this TCR beta chain. What it binds is unknown. The record originates from a study of CD8 T cells in ankylosing spondylitis. Study observations and caveats: Clones linked to disease, bearing a CD8+ phenotype, were relatively rare in peripheral blood. The study looked at matched synovial fluid samples from ankylosing spondylitis patients. Disease-linked clones were reported to be significantly enriched there.

Quantitative 5'-RACE with molecular barcodes generated TCR beta libraries. TCRdb reanalysed the 5' RACE reads using MiXCR and keeps one entry per CDR3 protein. The table lists under 450,000 distinct CDR3 sequences, 20% to 25% of them singletons. V dropped 6 bases and J dropped 1 base, with 14 bases sitting between them. The CDR3 is 15 residues long. Germline V lookup: CDR1 SNHLY, CDR2 FYNNEI. Sequenced: blood, either unsorted or a sorted T cell fraction (not recorded which). The chain is built from TRBV2 and TRBJ2-3; tentatively, D is TRBD1 (7 bases). The sequence was collected from a male donor with ankylosing spondylitis or in good health (not recorded which). The CDR3 here is CASRPRGARTDTQYF. CDR3 in DNA: TGTGCCAGCAGGCCCAGGGGGGCCCGCACAGATACGCAGTATTTT.